This T cell receptor beta chain was captured by sequencing in a study of cytomegalovirus exposure and HLA in healthy donors. In the study overall: HLA-typed donors contributed 65 million to 95 million unique TCRs, which were held in an early data release. Of all 400 or so donors who were genotyped, roughly 83% belonged to the Caucasian-associated ancestry cluster.

On this clone: Its specificity is not known.

The CDR3 totals 14 residues. Looked up from germline, CDR1 is SGHVS and CDR2 is FQNEAQ. V trimming: 1 base; J trimming: 7 bases; junction bases outside the gene matches: 2. PCR primers comprised 60 Vbeta and 13 Jbeta primers. The table came from immunoSEQ multiplex PCR; TCRdb's copy has only in-frame clones and leaves some out. The table has about 180,000 clones, roughly 84% seen once. General study results and limits: Sequence variants that were highly shared formed a cluster that was likely a sequencing artifact. The authors later found most CMV-associated TCR beta chains appeared HLA-restricted.

J is TRBJ2-1 and V is TRBV7-8; 9 bases are shared with TRBD2. Sequencing was carried out using PBMCs. This receptor was identified in a girl aged 2 to 9 in good health and CMV-seropositive. The CDR3 bases are TGTGCCAGCAGCTTAGGCGGGGGGGGGAATGAGCAGTTCTTC. This gives the protein CASSLGGGGNEQFF.